Below are 25 T cell receptor beta chains sequenced from a single sample in a study of T cells after yellow fever vaccination. TCRdb redid the calling of the 5' RACE reads with MiXCR, one entry per CDR3 protein. This sample yields 320,000 or so distinct CDR3 sequences, of which roughly 8.3% are seen a single time; 17% belongs to the top ten. Specimen: PBMCs, collected roughly 45 days after the first yellow fever vaccination. The origin of the receptors is a man younger than 35 who received the YFV17D yellow fever vaccine.

In its sample, this clonotype was seen a few times. The chain couples TRBV4-1 to TRBJ1-1; D is ambiguous. The CDR3 spans 12 residues. Germline values: CDR1 MGHRA, CDR2 YSYEKL. V was shortened by 3 bases and J by 6 bases, with 8 bases between the two germline ends. As DNA, the CDR3 is TGCGCCAGCAGCCATCCGGGATCTGAAGCTTTCTTT. The encoded protein is CASSHPGSEAFF.

This clonotype was counted between two and nine times. V usage is TRBV14 and J usage is TRBJ2-2; 10 bases are a match to TRBD1. This CDR3 comprises 16 residues. V was clipped by 6 bases and J by 4 bases; unmatched bases: 8. The germline V gene has CDR1 SGHDN and CDR2 FVKESK. The chain's CDR3 is CASRNTGTGVTGELFF. The CDR3 bases are TGTGCCAGCAGAAACACCGGGACAGGGGTCACCGGGGAGCTGTTTTTT.

In its sample, this clonotype was seen many times. CDR3 DNA: TGCAGTGTGACAGGGGTGACACAAGAGACCCAGTACTTC. The encoded protein is CSVTGVTQETQYF. The chain joins TRBV20-1 to TRBJ2-5; 8 nucleotides agree with TRBD1. The V gene end was trimmed by 7 bases and the J gene end by 2 bases; junction bases not matched to a gene: 6. The germline gives CDR1 DFQATT, CDR2 SNEGSKA (reference sequence). The CDR3 is made up of 13 amino acids.

This clonotype has at least ten counts. The chain joins TRBV4-1 to TRBJ2-4, with 13 bases that match TRBD2. Germline V gene data show CDR1 as MGHRA and CDR2 as YSYEKL. The CDR3 is 18 amino acids. The V segment lost 1 base and the J segment 0 bases; nucleotides outside the gene matches: 3. The CDR3 reads CASSQGLAGGAAKNIQYF. CDR3 nucleotides: TGCGCCAGCAGCCAAGGACTAGCGGGGGGTGCAGCCAAAAACATTCAGTACTTC.

This chain joins TRBV6-1 and TRBJ2-1, with TRBD2 identical over 11 bases. Unmatched junction bases numbered 7, after V lost 5 bases and J lost 7 bases. The CDR3 is 15 amino acids. Germline lookup yields CDR1 MNHNS and CDR2 SASEGT. The CDR3 nucleotides are TGTGCCAGCAGTCGCGGGACTAGCGGATTAAATGAGCAGTTCTTC. It encodes CASSRGTSGLNEQFF.

This clonotype was seen only a few times. The V call is TRBV30, the J call TRBJ1-2; D might be TRBD1 (5 bases). The CDR3 covers 12 residues. Germline values: CDR1 GTSNPN, CDR2 SVGIG (reference sequence). The V end was cut by 2 bases, the J end by 4 bases, with 8 bases between. The chain's CDR3 is CAWSLDSYGYTF. CDR3 DNA: TGTGCCTGGAGTCTCGACAGCTATGGCTACACCTTC.

This clonotype was counted ten times or more. The rearrangement uses TRBV20-1 and TRBJ1-2, with 8 bases identical to TRBD1. There are 17 residues in the CDR3. The V gene's germline CDR1 is DFQATT and CDR2 SNEGSKA (reference sequence). J gave up 5 bases and V 6 bases, and 20 bases lay outside the gene matches. Here the CDR3 DNA reads TGCAGTGCCCAGCCCCTACTCCCTCAGGGGGCCCTATATGGCTACACCTTC. Protein product: CSAQPLLPQGALYGYTF.

This clonotype was seen a few times. This chain connects TRBV20-1 to TRBJ2-4; TRBD2 might be the D (6 bases). The CDR3 runs 13 residues. The V gene lost 6 bases and the J gene lost 3 bases, with 12 bases spanning the gap. CDR1 is DFQATT, CDR2 SNEGSKA, per germline (reference sequence). In DNA form, the CDR3 reads TGCAGTGCAAGGGGACTTCGCAAAAACATTCAGTACTTC. This translates into CSARGLRKNIQYF.

The chain couples TRBV20-1 to TRBJ2-3, with 7 positions matching TRBD2. The CDR3 is 15 amino acids. Trimming cost V 5 bases and J 1 base; bases outside gene matches: 9. The germline V gene has CDR1 DFQATT and CDR2 SNEGSKA (reference sequence). This CDR3 reads CSAGRDGQGTDTQYF. The CDR3 nucleotides are TGCAGTGCTGGGAGGGACGGACAAGGCACAGATACGCAGTATTTT.

A word on this clonotype: One end of the junction fails to match germline, which may point to a read error. V is TRBV11-1 and J is TRBJ2-4; D is unclear. The germline gives CDR1 SGHAT, CDR2 FQDESV (reference sequence). The CDR3 contains 20 residues. The CDR3 DNA reads as TGTACCAGCAGCCCCCCCCTCTCACTTTATGTGGATATAGCCAAAAACATTCAGTACTTC. Translated: CTSSPPLSLYVDIAKNIQYF.

This clonotype came up a few times. The chain combines TRBV6-5 with TRBJ2-7, with 7 positions matching TRBD1. The length of the CDR3 is 11 residues. Germline V lookup: CDR1 MNHEY, CDR2 SVGAGI. V lost 6 bases, J lost 4 bases, and 0 bases stayed unmatched. DNA for the CDR3: TGTGCCAGCAGACAGGGGTACGAGCAGTACGTC. This gives the protein CASRQGYEQYV.

This clonotype was seen more than once but under ten times. V and J are TRBV20-1 and TRBJ2-1; 7 bases match TRBD1. The junction had 11 bases not matched to a gene; V was cut back by 6 bases and J by 0 bases. Germline V gene lookup returns CDR1 DFQATT and CDR2 SNEGSKA (reference sequence). The CDR3 has 16 amino acids. The CDR3, as DNA: TGCAGTGCCCGCGCGACAGGGAAGAGCTCCTACAATGAGCAGTTCTTC. It translates to CSARATGKSSYNEQFF.

In the case of this clonotype: The junction differs from germline at one of its ends, possibly a read error. The chain uses TRBV6-4 and TRBJ2-3; possible D gene TRBD2, 7 bases. The CDR3 is made up of 18 amino acids. Germline CDR1 reads MRHNA; CDR2 reads SNTAGT. DNA of the CDR3: TGTGCCTGCAGTTTCTCGGCTTTGGCGGGGGCTAGCACAGATACGCAGTATTTT. This sequence encodes CACSFSALAGASTDTQYF.

This clonotype was counted a few times. The V call is TRBV5-1, the J call TRBJ2-1, with 8 positions matching TRBD2. Per germline, CDR1 SGHRS and CDR2 YFSETQ. The V segment lost 5 bases and the J segment 0 bases; nucleotides outside the gene matches: 4. The CDR3 extends over 15 amino acids. CDR3 sequence reads: CASRLSGSSYNEQFF. The CDR3 region has the DNA TGCGCCAGCAGACTGAGCGGGAGCTCCTACAATGAGCAGTTCTTC.

This clonotype was detected a few times. Here the CDR3 reads CASLSDSTSYNEQFF. In DNA form, the CDR3 reads TGTGCCAGCCTCTCAGACAGTACCTCCTACAATGAGCAGTTCTTC. The V and J genes are TRBV25-1 and TRBJ2-1, with D tentatively TRBD1 (5 bases). Trimming stripped 8 bases from V and 0 bases from J, with 14 bases between. The CDR3 has 15 amino acids. Germline V gives CDR1 MGHDK, CDR2 SYGVNS. Full variable domain (missing parts from reference TRBV25-1 and TRBJ2-1): EADIYQTPRYLVIGTGKKITLECSQTMGHDKMYWYQQDPGMELHLIHYSYGVNSTEKGDLSSESTVSRIRTEHFPLTLESARPSHTSQYLCASLSDSTSYNEQFFGPGTRLTVL.

There are a few counts of this clonotype. The gene calls are TRBV19 and TRBJ2-7; D assignment may be TRBD1 or TRBD2 (5 bases each). The V gene's germline CDR1 is LNHDA and CDR2 SQIVND (reference sequence). Trimming left V 3 bases short and J 3 bases short, with 21 bases between. This CDR3 region has 17 residues. Here the CDR3 DNA reads TGTGCCAGTAGTATTTCCGGGCCCCGGGACGCGTACTACGAGCAGTACTTC. This gives the protein CASSISGPRDAYYEQYF.

This clonotype was found a few times. The chain uses TRBV20-1 and TRBJ2-5; possible D gene TRBD1, 6 bases. Trimming removed 0 bases at V and 5 bases at J, with 13 bases between. This CDR3 contains 14 residues. From germline, CDR1 is DFQATT and CDR2 SNEGSKA (reference sequence). The CDR3 nucleotides read TGCAGTGCTAGAGATCAGGGGATGGGGGAGACCCAGTACTTC. Translated, it gives CSARDQGMGETQYF.

The chain carries TRBV7-2 and TRBJ2-1, with 8 bases aligning to TRBD1. Unmatched junction bases numbered 13, after V lost 5 bases and J lost 7 bases. The CDR3 runs 16 residues. Germline loops: CDR1 SGHTA, CDR2 FQGNSA. For the CDR3, the DNA is TGTGCCAGCAGCCCGAGCCCTGGACAGGGATATAATGAGCAGTTCTTC. Translating it yields CASSPSPGQGYNEQFF.

The J gene is TRBJ1-5, the V gene TRBV4-1, with D possibly being TRBD1 (5 bases). CDR1 and CDR2 from the germline V gene are MGHRA and YSYEKL. The germline V and J ends were trimmed by 4 bases and 2 bases, with 12 bases remaining between them. This CDR3 comprises 15 residues. CDR3 sequence reads: CASSPRVFGNQPQHF. CDR3 in DNA: TGCGCCAGCAGCCCCAGGGTTTTCGGCAATCAGCCCCAGCATTTT.

This clonotype was counted at least ten times. The chain couples TRBV12-3 or TRBV12-4 to TRBJ2-1, with D hard to call. Trimming pared 3 bases from V and 5 bases from J, leaving 11 bases between. The CDR3 consists of 14 residues. In DNA, the CDR3 is TGTGCCAGCAGTTTGTCGGACGGCCACAATGAGCAGTTCTTC. Protein: CASSLSDGHNEQFF.

This clonotype was counted many times. The chain joins TRBV12-3 or TRBV12-4 to TRBJ1-6, with D possibly TRBD1 on 5 matching bases. The ends were cut back, 0 bases at V and 8 bases at J, with 17 bases in the middle. The CDR3 extends over 17 amino acids. The CDR3, as DNA: TGTGCCAGCAGTTTAGCCCTTAGCGCAGGGTCGGATTCACCCCTCCACTTT. Its translation is CASSLALSAGSDSPLHF.

This clonotype was counted a few times. The genes are TRBV18 and TRBJ2-1, with D unresolved. This CDR3 is built from 13 residues. Germline CDR1 reads KGHSH; CDR2 reads LQKENI. V was shortened by 3 bases and J by 5 bases, with 8 bases between the two germline ends. The CDR3 spells CASSPARNNEQFF. The CDR3 bases are TGTGCCAGCTCACCTGCCAGAAACAATGAGCAGTTCTTC.

This clonotype occurred a few times. The CDR3 DNA is TGCGCCAGCAGCCACGGGACCGACGGTTACGAGCAGTACTTC. Its protein is CASSHGTDGYEQYF. The chain uses TRBV4-3 and TRBJ2-7; TRBD1 or TRBD2 may be the D gene (5 bases each). The CDR3 spans 14 residues. CDR1 and CDR2 (germline): LGHNA, YSLEER. V was trimmed by 3 bases and J by 4 bases, leaving 13 bases between them.

The rearrangement links TRBV20-1 to TRBJ2-1, with D possibly being TRBD1 (6 bases). V was pared by 2 bases and J by 0 bases, with 11 bases between. Germline V lookup: CDR1 DFQATT, CDR2 SNEGSKA (reference sequence). The CDR3 loop spans 15 amino acids. The CDR3 reads CSARRDTNSYNEQFF. The CDR3 DNA follows: TGCAGTGCTAGAAGGGACACGAACTCCTACAATGAGCAGTTCTTC.

This clonotype was detected many times. The rearrangement joins TRBV12-3 or TRBV12-4 to TRBJ2-3; 7 bases line up with TRBD2. Trimming removed 6 bases from V and 0 bases from J; junction bases left unmatched: 6. This CDR3 contains 15 residues. The CDR3 DNA follows: TGTGCCAGCAGCCAGCGGGAAACTAGCACAGATACGCAGTATTTT. Its protein is CASSQRETSTDTQYF.